These 24 T cell receptor beta chains were all obtained from the same sample, sequenced in a study of blood T cell repertoires in COVID-19. Only in-frame clones appear in the TCRdb table, and some are missing; sequencing was by immunoSEQ multiplex PCR. The sample lists roughly 230,000 clones, roughly 80% occurring once. The specimen sequenced was peripheral blood. The receptors stem from a woman between 55 and 75 years old with active or convalescent COVID-19.

The chain has TRBV2 and TRBJ1-2, with 10 bases lining up with TRBD1. J lost 6 bases, V lost 1 base, and 8 bases had no gene match. The CDR3 loop spans 16 amino acids. In germline, CDR1 is SNHLY, CDR2 FYNNEI. Written as DNA, the CDR3 is TGTGCCAGCAGTGAAGACCGGGACAGGGGTGGCGATGGCTACACCTTC. Translation gives CASSEDRDRGGDGYTF. The variable domain in full, completed from reference TRBV2 and TRBJ1-2, reads EPEVTQTPSHQVTQMGQEVILRCVPISNHLYFYWYRQILGQKVEFLVSFYNNEISEKSEIFDDQFSVERPDGSNFTLKIRSTKLEDSAMYFCASSEDRDRGGDGYTFGSGTRLTVV.

This sequence joins TRBV7-3 and TRBJ2-3; 11 bases match TRBD2. V lost 3 bases to trimming and J lost 2 bases; unmatched junction nucleotides: 1. There are 15 residues in the CDR3. CDR1 is SGHTA and CDR2 is FQGTGA in the germline V gene. The CDR3 nucleotides read TGTGCCAGCAGCTTGACTAGCGGGATCACAGATACGCAGTATTTT. Its translation is CASSLTSGITDTQYF.

This clone has just one count. The chain employs TRBV2 and TRBJ2-5, with TRBD2 identical over 14 bases. The CDR3 runs 16 residues. With V trimmed by 3 bases and J by 5 bases, 5 bases remained unmatched. Germline V gives CDR1 SNHLY, CDR2 FYNNEI. The CDR3 nucleotides read TGTGCCAGCAGTGATGGACTAGCGGGGGGAGGGGAGACCCAGTACTTC. Its translation is CASSDGLAGGGETQYF. The full variable domain, completed using reference TRBV2 and TRBJ2-5, is EPEVTQTPSHQVTQMGQEVILRCVPISNHLYFYWYRQILGQKVEFLVSFYNNEISEKSEIFDDQFSVERPDGSNFTLKIRSTKLEDSAMYFCASSDGLAGGGETQYFGPGTRLLVL.

This clone has more than one count but fewer than ten. For the CDR3, the DNA is TGCGCCAGCAGCTTGGGATTACCTACGAACACCGGGGAGCTGTTTTTT. Translated, it gives CASSLGLPTNTGELFF. The chain joins TRBV5-1 to TRBJ2-2, with D uncertain. The CDR3 has 16 amino acids. Trimming removed 0 bases from V and 0 bases from J, with 9 bases in between. Germline values: CDR1 SGHRS, CDR2 YFSETQ.

This CDR3 reads CASSSGQGKYQETQYF. The CDR3 coding sequence is TGTGCCAGCAGCTCAGGACAGGGGAAGTACCAAGAGACCCAGTACTTC. The chain couples TRBV13 to TRBJ2-5, with TRBD1 identical over 9 bases. CDR3 length: 16 amino acids. Germline V gene data show CDR1 as PRHDT and CDR2 as FYEKMQ (reference sequence). With V trimmed by 4 bases and J by 0 bases, 6 bases remained unmatched.

This clone was seen more than once but under ten times. The genes are TRBV27 and TRBJ2-2, with a tentative D call TRBD2 (5 bases). The CDR3 has 16 residues. The germline CDR1 and CDR2 sequences are MNHEY and SMNVEV (reference sequence). Trimming cost V 6 bases and J 0 bases, with 14 bases left between them. The CDR3 reads CASRPPVASNTGELFF. CDR3 bases: TGTGCCAGCAGACCACCTGTAGCGTCGAACACCGGGGAGCTGTTTTTT.

The rearrangement uses TRBV3-1 (or the pseudogene TRBV3-2) and TRBJ1-1, with D tentatively TRBD1 (6 bases). CDR3 size: 16 residues. Per germline, CDR1 LGHDT and CDR2 YNNKEL (reference sequence). Between the trimmed V and J ends, which lost 4 bases and 3 bases, there was a span of 18 bases. DNA of the CDR3: TGTGCCAGCAGCCCCTCCCCGGACAGTTTGGACACTGAAGCTTTCTTT. Protein sequence: CASSPSPDSLDTEAFF.

V is TRBV5-1 and J is TRBJ1-1, with 8 bases fitting TRBD1. The trim removed 8 bases at V and 1 base at J, leaving 7 bases unmatched. The CDR3 covers 14 residues. Germline CDR1 and CDR2: SGHRS and YFSETQ. CDR3 sequence reads: CASSQGGSNTEAFF. The CDR3 DNA reads TGCGCCAGTTCACAGGGGGGCTCGAACACTGAAGCTTTCTTT. The entire variable domain, with the rest obtained from reference TRBV5-1 and TRBJ1-1, is as follows: KAGVTQTPRYLIKTRGQQVTLSCSPISGHRSVSWYQQTPGQGLQFLFEYFSETQRNKGNFPGRFSGRQFSNSRSEMNVSTLELGDSALYLCASSQGGSNTEAFFGQGTRLTVV.

V and J are TRBV11-2 and TRBJ2-1; TRBD2 aligns across 11 bases. The CDR3 sequence is 16 residues long. Germline V gene lookup returns CDR1 SGHAT and CDR2 FQNNGV. The J segment lost 2 bases and the V segment lost 5 bases, leaving 5 bases of the junction unmatched. As DNA, the CDR3 is TGTGCCAGCAGCCCCGGGACTAGCGGAACCTACAATGAGCAGTTCTTC. The encoded protein is CASSPGTSGTYNEQFF.

V usage is TRBV12-3 or TRBV12-4 and J usage is TRBJ2-1, with D unclear. Trimming pared 6 bases from V and 7 bases from J, leaving 10 bases between. The CDR3 runs 12 residues. CDR3 DNA sequence: TGTGCCAGCAGCCGCGACAAGAATGAGCAGTTCTTC. It is translated as CASSRDKNEQFF.

The chain carries TRBV5-4 and TRBJ1-1; D is unclear. With 2 bases removed from V and 0 bases from J, the gap between germline ends came to 8 bases. CDR3 length equals 14 residues. From germline, CDR1 is SGHNT and CDR2 YYREEE (reference sequence). CDR3: CASSFDAVNTEAFF. The CDR3, as DNA: TGTGCCAGCAGCTTCGATGCAGTGAACACTGAAGCTTTCTTT.

This clone showed up just a few times. J is TRBJ2-2 and V is TRBV4-2; no firm D call. Trimming took 1 base from V and 4 from J, leaving 7 bases between them. The CDR3 runs to 14 residues. CDR1 LGHNA and CDR2 YNFKEQ come from the germline V gene. The CDR3, as DNA: TGTGCCAGCAGCCAAGGACGGGTCACCGGGGAGCTGTTTTTT. Translated: CASSQGRVTGELFF.

The chain couples TRBV11-2 to TRBJ1-2, with 7 bases lining up with TRBD1. This CDR3 is 15 amino acids long. V was clipped by 5 bases and J by 6 bases; unmatched bases: 12. CDR1 and CDR2 (germline): SGHAT, FQNNGV. CDR3 in amino acids: CASSPLTGPADGYTF. The CDR3 DNA reads as TGTGCCAGCAGCCCTCTGACAGGGCCCGCCGATGGCTACACCTTC.

This clone has just a few counts. The chain joins TRBV11-3 to TRBJ2-1, with 13 bases aligning to TRBD2. Germline V gene lookup returns CDR1 SGHNT and CDR2 YENEEA. V lost 9 bases and J lost 5; bases outside the gene matches: 4. The CDR3 consists of 14 residues. Here the CDR3 reads CASSGLAGDNEQFF. The CDR3 nucleotides are TGTGCCAGTTCTGGACTAGCGGGAGACAATGAGCAGTTCTTC.

The chain combines TRBV12-3 or TRBV12-4 with TRBJ2-3; D is possibly TRBD2 (5 bases). Trimming removed 8 bases at V and 2 bases at J, with 8 bases between. The CDR3 has 12 residues. The CDR3 DNA follows: TGTGCCAGCGGAGCGGTCACAGATACGCAGTATTTT. Translating gives CASGAVTDTQYF.

The CDR3 DNA reads TGTGCCAGCAGCCCAGGACAGGTCTTTTTCGATGGCTACACCTTC. Translated: CASSPGQVFFDGYTF. The rearrangement joins TRBV7-8 to TRBJ1-2; 7 positions agree with TRBD1. The V segment lost 5 bases and the J segment 6 bases; nucleotides outside the gene matches: 12. This CDR3 is built from 15 residues. Germline CDR1 reads SGHVS; CDR2 reads FQNEAQ.

J is TRBJ2-7 and V is TRBV7-9; D remains ambiguous. This CDR3 has 11 residues. V gave up 2 bases and J gave up 4 bases, with 3 bases separating them. Germline V gene data show CDR1 as SEHNR and CDR2 as FQNEAQ (reference sequence). Written as DNA, the CDR3 is TGTGCCAGCAGCTTACTGTACGAGCAGTACTTC. This encodes CASSLLYEQYF.

J is TRBJ2-3 and V is TRBV2; D not certain. This CDR3 has 13 amino acids. CDR1 and CDR2 (germline): SNHLY, FYNNEI. Trimming took off 5 bases at V and 4 bases at J, with 10 bases between the two ends. This CDR3 is CASSRLRADTQYF. The CDR3 DNA is TGTGCCAGCAGTCGACTCCGCGCAGATACGCAGTATTTT.

The chain uses TRBV30 and TRBJ1-1; TRBD1 is a possible D gene (5 bases). Germline lookup yields CDR1 GTSNPN and CDR2 SVGIG (reference sequence). The CDR3 is made up of 14 amino acids. Trimming removed 4 bases from V and 1 base from J, with 13 bases in between. The CDR3 loop is CAWIPDIPNTEAFF. In nucleotides, the CDR3 is TGTGCCTGGATCCCGGACATCCCGAACACTGAAGCTTTCTTT. Drawing the rest from reference TRBV30 and TRBJ1-1, the complete variable domain is SQTIHQWPATLVQPVGSPLSLECTVEGTSNPNLYWYRQAAGRGLQLLFYSVGIGQISSEVPQNLSASRPQDRQFILSSKKLLLSDSGFYLCAWIPDIPNTEAFFGQGTRLTVV.

V is TRBV10-2 and J is TRBJ1-1; 12 bases align to TRBD1. The J segment lost 3 bases and the V segment lost 5 bases, leaving 7 bases of the junction unmatched. The germline V gene has CDR1 WSHSY and CDR2 SAAADI. The CDR3 is made up of 16 amino acids. CDR3 sequence reads: CASSPGQGATDTEAFF. Here the CDR3 DNA reads TGCGCCAGCAGTCCGGGACAGGGGGCAACGGACACTGAAGCTTTCTTT.

The rearrangement links TRBV9 to TRBJ2-7; D perhaps matches TRBD1 (6 bases). Germline V gene lookup returns CDR1 SGDLS and CDR2 YYNGEE. CDR3 length: 14 residues. Trimming shortened V by 0 bases and J by 3 bases, and 10 bases separated the two germline ends. The CDR3 region is CASSVGGQYYEQYF. The CDR3 DNA follows: TGTGCCAGCAGCGTAGGGGGGCAATACTACGAGCAGTACTTC.

This chain joins TRBV10-3 and TRBJ2-2; 12 nucleotides agree with TRBD2. Trimming removed 11 bases from V and 5 bases from J; junction bases left unmatched: 6. The CDR3 loop spans 14 amino acids. Germline V gene lookup returns CDR1 ENHRY and CDR2 SYGVKD. The CDR3 is CASRLAGETGELFF. The CDR3 nucleotides are TGTGCCTCCCGACTAGCGGGGGAAACCGGGGAGCTGTTTTTT.

V and J are TRBV9 and TRBJ1-5; D may be TRBD1 (5 bases). With 4 bases removed from V and 5 bases from J, the gap between germline ends came to 16 bases. CDR3 length: 15 amino acids. Germline assignment: CDR1 SGDLS and CDR2 YYNGEE. CDR3 sequence (DNA): TGTGCCAGCAGCAGCGGAGGGACCCCAGATCAGCCCCAGCATTTT. Protein product: CASSSGGTPDQPQHF.

J is TRBJ1-1 and V is TRBV9; 7 nucleotides match TRBD1. V was clipped by 3 bases and J by 1 base; unmatched bases: 9. Germline V gives CDR1 SGDLS, CDR2 YYNGEE. CDR3 length: 16 residues. CDR3 loop: CASSARDRYKNTEAFF. CDR3 nucleotides: TGTGCCAGCAGCGCCCGGGACAGATATAAGAACACTGAAGCTTTCTTT.